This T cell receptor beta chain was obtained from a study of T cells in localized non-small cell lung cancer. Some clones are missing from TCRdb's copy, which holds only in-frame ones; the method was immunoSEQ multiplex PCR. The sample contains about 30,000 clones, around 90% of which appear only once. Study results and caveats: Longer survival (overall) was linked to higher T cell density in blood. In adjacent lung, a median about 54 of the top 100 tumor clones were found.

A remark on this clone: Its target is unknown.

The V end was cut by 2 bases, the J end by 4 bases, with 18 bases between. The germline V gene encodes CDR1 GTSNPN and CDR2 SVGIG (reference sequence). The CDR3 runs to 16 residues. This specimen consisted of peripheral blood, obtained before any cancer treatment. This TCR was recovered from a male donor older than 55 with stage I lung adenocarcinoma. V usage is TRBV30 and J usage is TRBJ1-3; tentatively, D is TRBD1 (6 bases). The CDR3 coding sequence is TGTGCCTGGAGTAGGGGCACCCAGGGGCTCGGAAACACCATATATTTT. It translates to CAWSRGTQGLGNTIYF.